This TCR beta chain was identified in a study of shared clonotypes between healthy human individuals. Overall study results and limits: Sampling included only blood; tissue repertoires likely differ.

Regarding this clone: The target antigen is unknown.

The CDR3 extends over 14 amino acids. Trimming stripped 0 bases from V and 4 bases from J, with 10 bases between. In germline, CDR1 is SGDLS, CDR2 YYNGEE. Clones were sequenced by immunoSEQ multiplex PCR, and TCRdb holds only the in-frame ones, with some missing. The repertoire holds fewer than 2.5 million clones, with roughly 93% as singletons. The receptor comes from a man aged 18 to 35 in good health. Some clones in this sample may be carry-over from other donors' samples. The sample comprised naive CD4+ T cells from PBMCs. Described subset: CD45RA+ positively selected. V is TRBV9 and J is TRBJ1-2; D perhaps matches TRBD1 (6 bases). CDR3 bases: TGTGCCAGCAGCGTAGCTCAAGGGGGCTATGGCTACACCTTC. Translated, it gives CASSVAQGGYGYTF.